There are many counts of the clone carrying this TCR beta chain. The antigen remains undetermined. The data were obtained in a study of Graves' ophthalmopathy and Graves' hyperthyroidism. Notes on the study in general: The 13-signature model separated ophthalmopathy from stable hyperthyroidism at 85% to 90% sensitivity and 80% to 84% specificity.

Beta-chain TCR CDR3 regions were amplified from RNA transcripts. After a first-round RT-PCR with HTBI primers, a second-round multiplex PCR was run. TCRdb re-called the multiplex PCR reads with MiXCR, one entry per CDR3 protein. This table has almost 400,000 distinct CDR3 sequences, about a sixth appearing once. The trim removed 4 bases at V and 5 bases at J, leaving 8 bases unmatched. This CDR3 has 14 amino acids. The V gene's germline CDR1 is MGHDK and CDR2 SYGVNS. Sequences were obtained from peripheral blood. The chain employs TRBV25-1 and TRBJ2-7; 7 bases agree with TRBD1. The source is a woman aged 18-35 years with Graves' ophthalmopathy. CDR3: CASSGAQGFHEQYF. The CDR3 bases are TGTGCCAGCAGTGGGGCACAGGGGTTTCACGAGCAGTACTTC.